The T cell receptor (beta chain) under discussion was sequenced for a study of graft-versus-host responses after intestinal transplantation. Study summary: Recipients had multivisceral, liver-intestinal, or isolated intestinal transplants. The whole recipient group had anti-thymocyte globulin induction followed by tacrolimus and steroids for roughly three years.

Profiling relied on immunoSEQ multiplex PCR, and the TCRdb table lists in-frame clones only, not all of them. The table lists about 130,000 clones, roughly 92% of them singletons. Study-wide results and limits: Peak levels of circulating GvH clones tracked with early post-transplant HvG declines. Among recipient marrow samples, GvH clones were found; some appeared first in ileum or blood.

There are 16 residues in the CDR3. Germline CDR1 and CDR2: GTSNPN and SVGIG (reference sequence). With 3 bases clipped from V and 5 bases from J, the junction kept 9 bases outside the gene matches. To note about this clone: Its target is unknown.

The sample in question was unstimulated CD4+ T cells sorted from spleen or lymph node cells, obtained before intestinal transplant. The receptor's source is a human donor who received an intestinal transplant. The chain carries TRBV30 and TRBJ1-6, with 8 bases identical to TRBD1. CDR3 sequence: CAWRVQGGFNNSPLHF. CDR3 in DNA: TGTGCCTGGAGAGTACAGGGGGGCTTCAATAATTCACCCCTCCACTTT. The full variable domain, its missing parts supplied by reference TRBV30 and TRBJ1-6, is SQTIHQWPATLVQPVGSPLSLECTVEGTSNPNLYWYRQAAGRGLQLLFYSVGIGQISSEVPQNLSASRPQDRQFILSSKKLLLSDSGFYLCAWRVQGGFNNSPLHFGNGTRLTVT.